Listed here are 17 T cell receptor beta chains from one sample, sequenced in a study of blood T cell repertoires in COVID-19 (dated by TCRdb to the early 2020s). Receptor libraries were prepared by the immunoSEQ multiplex PCR assay. In its TCRdb copy, this immuneACCESS table keeps in-frame sequences only and misses some clones. Where compared with another copy, unresolved V genes explain less than half of these, and the others have no known cause. The sample profile shows some 350,000 clones; 70% to 90% of them were found once. Jointly, the top ten make up 3% of the sample. The source material was peripheral blood. These TCRs come from a woman younger than 45 with COVID-19, enrolled during active disease.

The gene calls are TRBV4-3 and TRBJ1-3; D gene ambiguous. Between the trimmed V and J ends, which lost 0 bases and 10 bases, there was a span of 16 bases. This CDR3 spans 15 amino acids. Germline V gives CDR1 LGHNA, CDR2 YSLEER. For the CDR3, the DNA is TGCGCCAGCAGCCAAGAGCCGACGGTCCCAGCGACCATATATTTT. Encoded protein: CASSQEPTVPATIYF.

The chain employs TRBV6-6 and TRBJ2-3; D possibly corresponds to TRBD1 (5 bases). The CDR3 sequence is 16 residues long. Trimming removed 5 bases from V and 2 bases from J, with 17 bases in between. Germline V gene lookup returns CDR1 MNHNY and CDR2 SVGAGI (reference sequence). The CDR3 region has the DNA TGTGCCAGCAGTAAGGGGCTCGCCCGTGCCACAGATACGCAGTATTTT. Protein product: CASSKGLARATDTQYF.

This chain connects TRBV29-1 to TRBJ2-1; D perhaps matches TRBD1 (5 bases). This CDR3 contains 14 residues. The germline V and J ends were trimmed by 4 bases and 8 bases, with 18 bases remaining between them. CDR1 SQVTM and CDR2 ANQGSEA come from the germline V gene. The CDR3 sequence: CSVASRVEIDEQFF. In DNA, the CDR3 is TGCAGCGTTGCGAGCAGGGTTGAGATCGATGAGCAGTTCTTC.

The CDR3 loop is CASSTQSDRPETQYF. In nucleotides, the CDR3 is TGTGCCAGCAGTACACAGTCTGACAGGCCGGAGACCCAGTACTTC. This chain connects TRBV6-5 to TRBJ2-5; D might be TRBD1 (6 bases). With 5 bases removed from V and 5 bases from J, the gap between germline ends came to 18 bases. Germline V lookup: CDR1 MNHEY, CDR2 SVGAGI. The CDR3 totals 15 residues.

The rearrangement joins TRBV4-2 to TRBJ2-4; 10 nucleotides align to TRBD2. The length of the CDR3 is 17 residues. Germline CDR1 is LGHNA and CDR2 is YNFKEQ. After removal of 1 base from V and 5 bases from J, the junction contained 8 bases not matched to a gene. This chain's CDR3 is CASSQAYSGGPENIQYF. In DNA form, the CDR3 reads TGTGCCAGCAGCCAAGCATATAGCGGGGGGCCCGAAAACATTCAGTACTTC.

There are a few counts of this clone. The V and J genes are TRBV7-6 and TRBJ2-3, with 8 bases matching TRBD1. The V gene end was trimmed by 5 bases and the J gene end by 2 bases; junction bases not matched to a gene: 12. Germline lookup yields CDR1 SGHVS and CDR2 FNYEAQ. The CDR3 is 17 amino acids. The CDR3 DNA is TGTGCCAGCAGCCAAGAACGACAGGGGACCTTCACAGATACGCAGTATTTT. This sequence encodes CASSQERQGTFTDTQYF.

V usage is TRBV4-3 and J usage is TRBJ2-3; 10 bases match TRBD2. CDR3 length: 20 amino acids. J was trimmed by 0 bases and V by 4 bases; bases with no gene match: 16. In germline, CDR1 is LGHNA, CDR2 YSLEER. The CDR3 region is CASSLDMLTPGLASTDTQYF. The CDR3 DNA follows: TGCGCCAGCAGCCTAGATATGCTAACACCGGGACTAGCGAGCACAGATACGCAGTATTTT.

The chain recombines TRBV3-1 (or the pseudogene TRBV3-2) with TRBJ2-7; 7 nucleotides agree with TRBD2. This CDR3 contains 15 residues. V lost 0 bases to trimming and J lost 6 bases; unmatched junction nucleotides: 8. Germline V gives CDR1 LGHDT, CDR2 YNNKEL (reference sequence). The CDR3 coding sequence is TGTGCCAGCAGCCAAGATGTCACTAGCGTTAGCGAGCAGTACGTC. It yields the protein CASSQDVTSVSEQYV.

The chain has TRBV10-2 and TRBJ2-1; 14 bases are a match to TRBD2. V dropped 9 bases and J dropped 7; count of bases not matched to a gene: 5. CDR3 length: 14 amino acids. Per germline, CDR1 WSHSY and CDR2 SAAADI. CDR3 protein: CASATSGGANEQFF. The CDR3, as DNA: TGCGCCAGTGCGACTAGCGGGGGGGCTAATGAGCAGTTCTTC.

The CDR3 spells CASSHKQGAGEQFF. The CDR3 coding sequence is TGTGCCAGCAGCCACAAACAGGGGGCGGGTGAGCAGTTCTTC. The V call is TRBV7-9, the J call TRBJ2-1; 9 bases are a match to TRBD1. Trimming removed 5 bases from V and 9 bases from J; junction bases left unmatched: 8. The CDR3 has 14 amino acids. Germline CDR1 is SEHNR and CDR2 is FQNEAQ (reference sequence).

The rearrangement links TRBV27 to TRBJ1-4, with 9 nucleotides matching TRBD1. The length of the CDR3 is 19 residues. V trimming: 6 bases; J trimming: 5 bases; junction bases outside the gene matches: 19. CDR1 is MNHEY, CDR2 SMNVEV, per germline (reference sequence). The CDR3 DNA is TGTGCCAGCAGGAGGGGACTCCGGGACAGGGTAGGAGGGAATGAAAAACTGTTTTTT. This gives the protein CASRRGLRDRVGGNEKLFF.

J is TRBJ2-3 and V is TRBV10-1; a possible D gene is TRBD1 (6 bases). This CDR3 has 12 residues. Looked up from germline, CDR1 is WNHNN and CDR2 is SYGVQD (reference sequence). V lost 4 bases to trimming and J lost 9 bases, with 11 bases between them. The CDR3 DNA reads TGCGCCAGCAGTGGGACAGAGCGCACGCAGTATTTT. Protein: CASSGTERTQYF.

The chain carries TRBV14 and TRBJ2-3, with 8 bases matching TRBD1. The V segment lost 1 base and the J segment 1 base; nucleotides outside the gene matches: 4. Germline V gene data show CDR1 as SGHDN and CDR2 as FVKESK. This CDR3 is 16 amino acids long. The CDR3 protein is CASSQGTGYGTDTQYF. DNA of the CDR3: TGTGCCAGCAGCCAAGGGACAGGGTATGGCACAGATACGCAGTATTTT.

The gene calls are TRBV7-2 and TRBJ1-1; tentative D call: TRBD1 (6 bases). Germline V CDR1 and CDR2: SGHTA, FQGNSA. V shed 5 bases and J shed 5 bases, with 21 bases lying between them. This CDR3 region has 16 residues. DNA for the CDR3: TGTGCCAGCAGCAAAGAGGGGGGGGCGGTGATTACTGAAGCTTTCTTT. This translates into CASSKEGGAVITEAFF.

V and J are TRBV3-1 (or the pseudogene TRBV3-2) and TRBJ2-5; 11 bases map to TRBD1. V shed 3 bases, J shed 4 bases, and the junction held 13 bases outside the gene matches. Germline values: CDR1 LGHDT, CDR2 YNNKEL (reference sequence). The CDR3 loop spans 18 amino acids. The CDR3 loop is CASSQPRRTGGFTETQYF. As DNA, the CDR3 is TGTGCCAGCAGCCAGCCGAGGAGGACAGGGGGCTTCACAGAGACCCAGTACTTC.

The gene calls are TRBV18 and TRBJ2-1; 8 bases line up with TRBD1. The CDR3 sequence is 17 residues long. Germline loops: CDR1 KGHSH, CDR2 LQKENI. V shed 3 bases and J 2 bases; nucleotides not matched to a gene: 9. This CDR3 is CASSPPDRGRTYNEQFF. The CDR3 DNA reads as TGTGCCAGCTCACCCCCTGACAGGGGCCGTACCTACAATGAGCAGTTCTTC.

V is TRBV19 and J is TRBJ2-3, with D possibly being TRBD1 (6 bases). Trimming cost V 4 bases and J 3 bases, with 14 bases left between them. The CDR3 extends over 15 amino acids. Germline V gene sequence: CDR1 LNHDA, CDR2 SQIVND (reference sequence). CDR3 region: CASSTGVGRTDTQYF. For the CDR3, the DNA is TGTGCCAGTAGTACAGGGGTTGGACGTACAGATACGCAGTATTTT.